The entry below gives a single TCR beta chain sequence along with its context. Trimming shortened V by 1 base and J by 1 base, and 7 bases separated the two germline ends. The CDR3 extends over 14 amino acids. Germline CDR1 KGHSH, CDR2 LQKENI. This entry comes from a study of blood T cell repertoires in COVID-19. Across the whole study: PBMCs, B-cell-depleted T cells, or T cells provided the cDNA or gDNA that made up the material.

Libraries were prepared by immunoSEQ multiplex PCR; TCRdb keeps only in-frame clonotypes and omits some of them. The sample consists of some 240,000 clones, roughly 76% of them appearing once. Seattle cases were enrolled at active infection and followed longitudinally. This clonotype was sampled from a woman older than 75 with COVID-19, enrolled during active disease. The V call is TRBV18, the J call TRBJ1-1; D gene ambiguous. Sequenced sample: peripheral blood. CDR3 DNA: TGTGCCAGCTCACCACGGGTAGCGAACACTGAAGCTTTCTTT. The encoded protein is CASSPRVANTEAFF.